These 10 T cell receptor beta chains share one sample of origin, sequenced in a study of T cell repertoires in cytomegalovirus infection (dated by TCRdb to the late 2010s). Sequencing relied on an Illumina HiSeq 1500. TCRdb passed the public sequencing reads through fastp at Q25 and MiXCR, retaining productive beta sequences. Every distinct CDR3 protein forms one entry, paired with its most common genes and DNA. In this sample the table shows around 320,000 distinct CDR3 sequences, around a tenth of which occur a single time. The ten largest clones capture around 4.1% of the sample. Material: PBMCs. The receptors derive from a human donor in good health (CMV status not recorded). Some clones in this sample may be carry-over from other donors' samples.

This clonotype was observed a few times. The rearrangement uses TRBV2 and TRBJ2-7; 11 positions agree with TRBD2. This CDR3 region has 15 residues. Losses at the gene ends were 7 bases for V and 2 bases for J; bases not matched to a gene: 7. CDR1 SNHLY and CDR2 FYNNEI come from the germline V gene. This CDR3 reads CASTNRLAGPYEQYF. The CDR3 region has the DNA TGTGCCAGCACCAACCGACTAGCGGGACCCTACGAGCAGTACTTC.

This clonotype was recorded a few times. The genes are TRBV2 and TRBJ2-3, with 11 bases aligning to TRBD2. Trimming cost V 7 bases and J 7 bases; bases outside gene matches: 10. This CDR3 is 15 amino acids long. CDR1 and CDR2 from the germline V gene are SNHLY and FYNNEI. The CDR3 sequence: CASTSASGGPYTQYF. In nucleotides, the CDR3 is TGTGCCAGCACATCGGCTAGCGGGGGGCCCTATACGCAGTATTTT.

This clonotype was seen repeatedly, ten times or more. The rearrangement joins TRBV7-2 to TRBJ1-5; the match to TRBD1 covers 7 bases. J lost 0 bases, V lost 2 bases, and 7 bases had no gene match. Germline CDR1 and CDR2: SGHTA and FQGNSA. There are 17 residues in the CDR3. In DNA form, the CDR3 reads TGTGCCAGCAGCTTAACTGGAAGGGGGCATAGCAATCAGCCCCAGCATTTT. Its protein is CASSLTGRGHSNQPQHF.

CDR3 sequence reads: CASTPVGDWAQYF. The DNA of the CDR3 is TGTGCCAGCACCCCCGTGGGGGACTGGGCCCAGTACTTC. The chain employs TRBV12-3 or TRBV12-4 and TRBJ2-5; D may be TRBD2 (6 bases). The CDR3 covers 13 residues. V lost 7 bases, J lost 9 bases, and 18 bases lay in between.

This clonotype was found many times. As DNA, the CDR3 is TGTGCCAGCAGCTTAATGGACTTATCCACAGATACGCAGTATTTT. It translates to CASSLMDLSTDTQYF. The V and J genes are TRBV7-2 and TRBJ2-3; possible D gene TRBD2, 5 bases. This CDR3 spans 15 amino acids. The germline gives CDR1 SGHTA, CDR2 FQGNSA. Trimming took off 2 bases at V and 2 bases at J, with 11 bases between the two ends.

This clonotype has ten or more counts. The chain recombines TRBV7-9 with TRBJ2-5; possible D gene TRBD1, 6 bases. The CDR3 is 16 residues long. V was shortened by 5 bases and J by 2 bases, with 18 bases between the two germline ends. The V gene's germline CDR1 is SEHNR and CDR2 FQNEAQ (reference sequence). CDR3 DNA sequence: TGTGCCAGCAGCACCTTACAGGGCCCCCTACAAGAGACCCAGTACTTC. This translates into CASSTLQGPLQETQYF.

The chain carries TRBV19 and TRBJ1-1; D is unclear. The CDR3 is made up of 14 amino acids. Germline V gives CDR1 LNHDA, CDR2 SQIVND (reference sequence). V was cut by 3 bases and J by 3 bases, with 11 bases left in between. CDR3 amino acids: CASSIVGKDTEAFF. In DNA form, the CDR3 reads TGTGCCAGTAGTATTGTAGGCAAGGACACTGAAGCTTTCTTT.

This clonotype was counted a few times. V is TRBV27 and J is TRBJ2-3; 15 bases line up with TRBD2. This CDR3 contains 17 residues. Germline trimming cut 4 bases from V and 2 bases from J; bases unmatched to any gene: 4. Germline loops: CDR1 MNHEY, CDR2 SMNVEV (reference sequence). CDR3 protein: CASSSGLAGGATDTQYF. In DNA form, the CDR3 reads TGTGCCAGCAGTTCGGGACTAGCGGGAGGCGCCACAGATACGCAGTATTTT.

This clonotype was seen a handful of times. This chain connects TRBV20-1 to TRBJ2-1, with D maybe TRBD2 (7 bases). V was cut by 2 bases and J by 7 bases, with 12 bases left in between. Germline assignment: CDR1 DFQATT and CDR2 SNEGSKA (reference sequence). This CDR3 has 13 residues. The CDR3 nucleotides read TGCAGTGCTAGATGGGAGGGGGGGAATGAGCAGTTCTTC. Amino acid sequence: CSARWEGGNEQFF.

The chain joins TRBV12-5 to TRBJ2-1; D might be TRBD2 (7 bases). Trimming stripped 2 bases from V and 9 bases from J, with 14 bases between. This CDR3 spans 14 amino acids. CDR1 is LGHNT and CDR2 is FRNRAP in the germline V gene. The CDR3 is CASGLLGGPSEQFF. CDR3 DNA sequence: TGTGCTAGTGGTTTGCTGGGGGGGCCCAGTGAGCAGTTCTTC.